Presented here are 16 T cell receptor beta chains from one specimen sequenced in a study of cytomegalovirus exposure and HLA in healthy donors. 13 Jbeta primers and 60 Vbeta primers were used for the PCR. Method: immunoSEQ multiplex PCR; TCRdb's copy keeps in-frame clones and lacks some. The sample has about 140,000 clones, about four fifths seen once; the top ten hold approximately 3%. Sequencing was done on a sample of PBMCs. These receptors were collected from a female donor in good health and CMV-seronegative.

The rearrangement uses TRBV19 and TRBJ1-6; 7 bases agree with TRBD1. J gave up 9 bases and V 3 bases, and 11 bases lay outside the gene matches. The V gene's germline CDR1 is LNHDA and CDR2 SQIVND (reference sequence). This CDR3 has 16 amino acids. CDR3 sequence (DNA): TGTGCCAGTAGTATGGATGGGACAGACGAGGGTTCACCCCTCCACTTT. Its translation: CASSMDGTDEGSPLHF.

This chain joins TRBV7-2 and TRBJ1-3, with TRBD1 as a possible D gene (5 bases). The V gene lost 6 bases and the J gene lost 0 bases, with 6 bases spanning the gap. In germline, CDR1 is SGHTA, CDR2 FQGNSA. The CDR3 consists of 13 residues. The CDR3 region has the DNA TGTGCCAGCAGAGACAGCTCTGGAAACACCATATATTTT. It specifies CASRDSSGNTIYF.

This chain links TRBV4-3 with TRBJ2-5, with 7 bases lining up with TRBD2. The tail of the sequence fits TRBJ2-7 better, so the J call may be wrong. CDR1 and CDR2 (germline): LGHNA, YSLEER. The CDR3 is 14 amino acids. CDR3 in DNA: TGCGCCAGCAGCCTCGGACTAGGGACGTACGAGCAGTACTTC. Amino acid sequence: CASSLGLGTYEQYF.

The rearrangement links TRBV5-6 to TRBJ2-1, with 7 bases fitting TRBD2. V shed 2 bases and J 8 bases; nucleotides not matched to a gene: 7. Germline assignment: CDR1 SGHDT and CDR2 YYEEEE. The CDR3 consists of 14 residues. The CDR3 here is CASSFKTAGDEQFF. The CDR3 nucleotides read TGTGCCAGCAGCTTTAAAACGGCGGGGGATGAGCAGTTCTTC. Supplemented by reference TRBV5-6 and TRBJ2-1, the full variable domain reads DAGVTQSPTHLIKTRGQQVTLRCSPKSGHDTVSWYQQALGQGPQFIFQYYEEEERQRGNFPDRFSGHQFPNYSSELNVNALLLGDSALYLCASSFKTAGDEQFFGPGTRLTVL.

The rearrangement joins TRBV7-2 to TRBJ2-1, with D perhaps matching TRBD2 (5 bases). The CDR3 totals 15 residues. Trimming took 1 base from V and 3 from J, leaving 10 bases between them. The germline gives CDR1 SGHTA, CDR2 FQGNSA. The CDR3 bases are TGTGCCAGCAGCTTAGATGGGAGCGGCTACAATGAGCAGTTCTTC. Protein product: CASSLDGSGYNEQFF.

The CDR3 coding sequence is TGCGCCAGCAGCGCCACTAGCGGGGGGGGCGGTGAGCAGTTCTTC. Its translation: CASSATSGGGGEQFF. This rearrangement joins TRBV5-1 to TRBJ2-1; 13 positions match TRBD2. From germline, CDR1 is SGHRS and CDR2 YFSETQ. The CDR3 sequence is 15 residues long. V lost 4 bases, J lost 9 bases, and 7 bases stayed unmatched.

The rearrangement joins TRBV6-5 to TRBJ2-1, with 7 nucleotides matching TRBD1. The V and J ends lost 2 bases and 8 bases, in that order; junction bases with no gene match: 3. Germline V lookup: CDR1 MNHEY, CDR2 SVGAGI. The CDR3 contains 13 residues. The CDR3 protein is CASSYDRDYEQFF. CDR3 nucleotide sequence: TGTGCCAGCAGTTACGACAGGGATTATGAGCAGTTCTTC.

The chain's CDR3 is CASSEALAGGENIQYF. In DNA form, the CDR3 reads TGCGCCAGCAGTGAGGCTCTAGCGGGAGGAGAAAACATTCAGTACTTC. This sequence joins TRBV10-2 and TRBJ2-4; TRBD2 aligns across 11 bases. J lost 5 bases, V lost 2 bases, and 5 bases had no gene match. This CDR3 has 16 residues. From germline, CDR1 is WSHSY and CDR2 SAAADI.

The CDR3 sequence: CASSVADRAEKLFF. The CDR3 region has the DNA TGTGCCAGCAGCGTAGCAGACAGGGCTGAAAAACTGTTTTTT. The chain has TRBV9 and TRBJ1-4; 7 positions agree with TRBD1. There are 14 residues in the CDR3. Unmatched junction bases numbered 3, after V lost 0 bases and J lost 7 bases. From germline, CDR1 is SGDLS and CDR2 YYNGEE.

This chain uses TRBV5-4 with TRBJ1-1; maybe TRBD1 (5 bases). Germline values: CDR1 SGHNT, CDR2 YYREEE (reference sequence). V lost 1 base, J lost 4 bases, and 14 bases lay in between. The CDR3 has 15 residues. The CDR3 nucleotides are TGTGCCAGCAGCTTGTCTCTTGGGGGGAGCACTGAAGCTTTCTTT. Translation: CASSLSLGGSTEAFF.

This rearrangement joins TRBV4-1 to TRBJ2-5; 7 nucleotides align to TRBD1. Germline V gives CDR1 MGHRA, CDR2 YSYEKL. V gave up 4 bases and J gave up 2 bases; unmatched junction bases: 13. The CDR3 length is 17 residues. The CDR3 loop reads CASSPRGRQGGQETQYF. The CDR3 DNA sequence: TGCGCCAGCAGCCCCCGAGGGAGACAGGGTGGACAAGAGACCCAGTACTTC.

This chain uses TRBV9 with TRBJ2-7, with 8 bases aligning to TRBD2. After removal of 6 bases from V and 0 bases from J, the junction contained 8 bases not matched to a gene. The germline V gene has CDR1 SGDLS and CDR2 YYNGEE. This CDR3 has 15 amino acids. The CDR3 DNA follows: TGTGCCAGCATCGGGGGGGGAGCCAGCTCCTACGAGCAGTACTTC. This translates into CASIGGGASSYEQYF.

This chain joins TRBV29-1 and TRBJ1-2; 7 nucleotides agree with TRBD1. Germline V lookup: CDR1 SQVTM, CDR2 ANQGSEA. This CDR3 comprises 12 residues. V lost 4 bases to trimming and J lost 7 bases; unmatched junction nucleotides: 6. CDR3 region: CSVVRRQGGYTF. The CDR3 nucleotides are TGCAGCGTTGTTCGGAGACAGGGTGGCTACACCTTC.

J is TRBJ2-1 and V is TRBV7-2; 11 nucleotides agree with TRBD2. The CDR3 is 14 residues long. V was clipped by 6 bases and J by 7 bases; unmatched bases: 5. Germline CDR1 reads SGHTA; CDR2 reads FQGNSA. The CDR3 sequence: CASRRLAGLNEQFF. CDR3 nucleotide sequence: TGTGCCAGCAGAAGACTAGCGGGGTTGAATGAGCAGTTCTTC.

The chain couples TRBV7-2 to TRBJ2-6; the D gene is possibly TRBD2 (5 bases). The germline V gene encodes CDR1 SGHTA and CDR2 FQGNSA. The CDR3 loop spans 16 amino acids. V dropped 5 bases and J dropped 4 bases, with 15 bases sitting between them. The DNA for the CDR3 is TGTGCCAGCAGCCCCCGGGCAGGCGGGGGGGCCAACGTCCTGACTTTC. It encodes CASSPRAGGGANVLTF.

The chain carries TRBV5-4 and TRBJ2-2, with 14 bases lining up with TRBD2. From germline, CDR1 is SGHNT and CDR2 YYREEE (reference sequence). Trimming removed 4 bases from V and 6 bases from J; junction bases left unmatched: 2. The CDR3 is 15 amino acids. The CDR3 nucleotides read TGTGCCAGCAGCCCGGGACTAGCGGGAGCCGGGGAGCTGTTTTTT. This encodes CASSPGLAGAGELFF.